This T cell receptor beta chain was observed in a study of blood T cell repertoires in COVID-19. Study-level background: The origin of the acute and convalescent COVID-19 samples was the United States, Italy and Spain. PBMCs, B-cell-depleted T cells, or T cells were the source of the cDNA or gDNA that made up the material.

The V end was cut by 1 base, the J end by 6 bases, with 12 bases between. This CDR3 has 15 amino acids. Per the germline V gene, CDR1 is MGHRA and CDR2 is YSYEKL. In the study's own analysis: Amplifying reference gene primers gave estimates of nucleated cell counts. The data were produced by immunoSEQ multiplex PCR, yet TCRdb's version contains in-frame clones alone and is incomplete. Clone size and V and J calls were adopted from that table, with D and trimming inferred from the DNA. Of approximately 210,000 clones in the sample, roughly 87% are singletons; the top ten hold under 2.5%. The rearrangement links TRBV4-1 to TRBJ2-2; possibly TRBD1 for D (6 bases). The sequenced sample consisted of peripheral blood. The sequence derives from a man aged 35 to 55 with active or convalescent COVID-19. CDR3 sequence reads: CASSQVLGGPGELFF. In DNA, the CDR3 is TGCGCCAGCAGCCAAGTACTAGGGGGTCCCGGGGAGCTGTTTTTT.